The T cell receptor (beta chain) described here comes from a study of blood T cells in healthy people across ages. A second PCR, run for roughly 7 to 11 cycles, used a sample-barcoded 5' primer plus a J-beta primer mix. TCRdb redid the calling of the 5' RACE reads with MiXCR, one entry per CDR3 protein. The sample includes 1.5 million to 2 million distinct CDR3 sequences, about 39% of them seen just once. This receptor was taken from a human donor in good health. Sequenced: blood.

Here the CDR3 reads CASSLRPGAANYGYTF. CDR3 in DNA: TGCGCCAGCAGCCTGCGTCCTGGAGCAGCTAACTATGGCTACACCTTC. This chain links TRBV4-3 with TRBJ1-2; D is unresolved. V lost 4 bases, J lost 0 bases, and 15 bases lay in between. The CDR3 spans 16 residues. CDR1 LGHNA and CDR2 YSLEER come from the germline V gene.